A selection of T cell receptor beta chains follows, all from one sample in a study of chemoradiotherapy in HPV16-positive cancers. Some clones are missing from TCRdb's copy, which holds only in-frame ones; the method was immunoSEQ multiplex PCR. The sample lists 30,000 to 40,000 clones, about 88% seen once, with about 3.1% in the top ten. The sample consisted of blood, taken from a patient who underwent chemoradiotherapy. All receptors derive from a human donor with HPV-associated anogenital cancer. The CDR3 runs from the conserved cysteine through the conserved F or W. A D gene is named only where the DNA matches it firmly. Expanded clones are given a class, and other clones once, few, many or no size at all.

J: TRBJ2-3
D: .
size: few
V: TRBV6-5
DNA: TGTGCCAGCAGCCCCAGGGATAGCACAGATACGCAGTATTTT
CDR3: CASSPRDSTDTQYF

J: TRBJ1-1
D: .
size: .
V: TRBV19
DNA: TGTGCCAGTAAGACAGGTAAAACTGAAGCTTTCTTT
CDR3: CASKTGKTEAFF

J: TRBJ2-1
D: .
size: .
V: TRBV5-8
DNA: .
CDR3: CASSLVGTGSLFF

J: TRBJ2-5
D: .
size: .
V: TRBV6-6
DNA: TGTGCCAGCAGCTCCGGGGGCGGGTTGGAGACCCAGTACTTC
CDR3: CASSSGGGLETQYF

J: TRBJ2-1
D: .
size: .
V: TRBV6-1
DNA: TGTGCCAGCAGTGAAAGTGGGGTTTTCAATGAGCAGTTCTTC
CDR3: CASSESGVFNEQFF

J: TRBJ2-7
D: TRBD2
size: once
V: TRBV11-2
DNA: TGTGCCAGCAGCTTAGATCGAGCTAGCGGGAGTCACGAGCAGTACTTC
CDR3: CASSLDRASGSHEQYF

J: TRBJ2-4
D: TRBD1
size: .
V: TRBV27
DNA: TGTGCCAGCAGTAACTGCGGGGGGACAGGGGGCGATAAGGCCAAAAACATTCAGTACTTC
CDR3: CASSNCGGTGGDKAKNIQYF

J: TRBJ1-5
D: TRBD1
size: .
V: TRBV2
DNA: TGTGCCAGCAGGGGGACAGGATACCTGCATAGCAATCAGCCCCAGCATTTT
CDR3: CASRGTGYLHSNQPQHF

J: TRBJ2-7
D: .
size: .
V: TRBV9
DNA: TGTGCCAGCAGCGCCGGGGACCTTACCGAGCAGTACTTC
CDR3: CASSAGDLTEQYF

J: TRBJ2-1
D: .
size: .
V: TRBV19
DNA: TGTGCCAGTAGTATGGCCGGGAGAGGGTACAATGAGCAGTTCTTC
CDR3: CASSMAGRGYNEQFF

J: TRBJ2-1
D: .
size: once
V: TRBV12-5
DNA: TGTGCTAGTGGTCCGACCCTAGTTGGCCCGCACAATGAGCAGTTCTTC
CDR3: CASGPTLVGPHNEQFF

J: TRBJ1-5
D: .
size: .
V: TRBV5-8
DNA: TGTGCCAGCAGCTGGGTGGGGGGTCAGCCCCAGCATTTT
CDR3: CASSWVGGQPQHF

J: TRBJ1-4
D: .
size: once
V: TRBV5-8
DNA: TGTGCCAGCACCTTGGGAGGGGCGGGACGGCTGTTTTTT
CDR3: CASTLGGAGRLFF

J: TRBJ2-5
D: .
size: .
V: TRBV18
DNA: TGTGCCAGCTCATCAAGGTACCAAGAGACCCAGTACTTC
CDR3: CASSSRYQETQYF

J: TRBJ1-1
D: .
size: .
V: TRBV29-1
DNA: TGCAGCGTTACCAAAGGGGTTCCTGAAGCTTTCTTT
CDR3: CSVTKGVPEAFF

J: TRBJ2-5
D: TRBD2
size: .
V: TRBV5-6
DNA: TGTGCCAGCAGCTTGGACCCCAGACTAGCGGAGGGGGAAGAGACCCAGTACTTC
CDR3: CASSLDPRLAEGEETQYF

J: TRBJ2-2
D: .
size: .
V: TRBV6-5
DNA: TGTGCCAGCAGTTACAGGGGAGGGGAGCTGTTTTTT
CDR3: CASSYRGGELFF

J: TRBJ2-5
D: .
size: .
V: TRBV9
DNA: TGTGCCAGCAGCTCGCCCCGGCTAACCTCCGCTCCTGGATTAGAGACCCAGTACTTC
CDR3: CASSSPRLTSAPGLETQYF

J: TRBJ2-6
D: .
size: .
V: TRBV9
DNA: TGTGCCAGCAGCGTAGTTCACTCGGCCAACGTCCTGACTTTC
CDR3: CASSVVHSANVLTF

J: TRBJ1-2
D: .
size: .
V: TRBV6-5
DNA: TGTGCCAGCAGTCCACCTCAGGGTGGCTACACCTTC
CDR3: CASSPPQGGYTF

J: TRBJ1-6
D: .
size: .
V: TRBV10-3
DNA: TGTGCCATCAATGACAGAAATTCACCCCTCCACTTT
CDR3: CAINDRNSPLHF

J: TRBJ2-7
D: TRBD2
size: .
V: TRBV9
DNA: TGTGCCAGCAGCCCGGGGACTAGCGGGAGGGCCGGGGCGAACTTC
CDR3: CASSPGTSGRAGANF

J: TRBJ2-3
D: .
size: .
V: TRBV6-1
DNA: TGTGCCAGCAGAGATGGGGGCATAACCACAGATACGCAGTATTTT
CDR3: CASRDGGITTDTQYF

J: TRBJ1-1
D: .
size: .
V: TRBV18
DNA: TGTGCCAGCTCACCAGGAGGGTTAACTGAAGCTTTCTTT
CDR3: CASSPGGLTEAFF

J: TRBJ1-4
D: TRBD1
size: .
V: TRBV30
DNA: TGTGCCTGGGACCCCGGCAGGGGGGGCGAAAAACTGTTTTTT
CDR3: CAWDPGRGGEKLFF

J: TRBJ2-5
D: .
size: once
V: TRBV6-1
DNA: TGTGCCAGCAGTGAACACCCAGAAGAGCGCCAGTACTTC
CDR3: CASSEHPEERQYF

J: TRBJ1-4
D: TRBD1
size: .
V: TRBV19
DNA: TGTGCCAGCCTACGACAGGGGACAACTAATGAAAAACTGTTTTTT
CDR3: CASLRQGTTNEKLFF

J: TRBJ2-4
D: .
size: .
V: TRBV5-1
DNA: TGCGCCAGCAGCTTGGACAGGAACAAAAACATTCAGTACTTC
CDR3: CASSLDRNKNIQYF

J: TRBJ2-2
D: .
size: .
V: TRBV25-1
DNA: TGTGCCAGCATGAAAGGGACACCCGCCGGCGGGGAGCTGTTTTTT
CDR3: CASMKGTPAGGELFF